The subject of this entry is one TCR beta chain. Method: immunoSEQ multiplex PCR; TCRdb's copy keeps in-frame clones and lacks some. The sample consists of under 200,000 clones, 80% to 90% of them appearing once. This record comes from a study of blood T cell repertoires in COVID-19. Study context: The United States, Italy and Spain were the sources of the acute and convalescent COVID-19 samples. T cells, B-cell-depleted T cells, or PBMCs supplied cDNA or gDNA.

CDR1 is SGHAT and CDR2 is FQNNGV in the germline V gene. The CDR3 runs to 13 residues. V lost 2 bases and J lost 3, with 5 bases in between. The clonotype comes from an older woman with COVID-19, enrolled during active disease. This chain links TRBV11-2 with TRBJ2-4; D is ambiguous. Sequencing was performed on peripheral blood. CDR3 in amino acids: CASSLISKNIQYF. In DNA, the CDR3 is TGTGCCAGCAGCTTAATCAGCAAAAACATTCAGTACTTC.